A single T cell receptor (beta chain) is shown here with its context. Antigen: not known. The data originate from a study of T cell responses to AZD1222 COVID-19 vaccine. Study summary: Pooled together were second doses at about 4 or about 12 weeks. Study-level results: With two AZD1222 doses given, Spike-specific TCR breadth and depth both rose. Donors were largely white British and mainly female; clonal diversity was possibly underestimated. Repertoires were collected only later (after the peak T cell response had occurred).

Only in-frame clones appear in the TCRdb table, and some are missing; sequencing was by immunoSEQ multiplex PCR. The sample contains more than 100,000 clones, around 85% of which appear only once. This TCR was sampled from an adult in good health. Sample: peripheral blood, taken on day 0 of AZD1222 vaccination.

The CDR3 DNA is TGTGCCAGCAGCCCTTGGGGGAGCTCCTACAATGAGCAGTTCTTC. Residues: CASSPWGSSYNEQFF. The rearrangement uses TRBV3-1 (or the pseudogene TRBV3-2) and TRBJ2-1, with D possibly being TRBD1 or TRBD2 (5 bases each). Looked up from germline, CDR1 is LGHDT and CDR2 is YNNKEL (reference sequence). This CDR3 is built from 15 residues. V was trimmed by 4 bases and J by 0 bases, leaving 10 bases between them.